This T cell receptor beta chain was identified during a study of PD-1 blockade in classical Hodgkin lymphoma. Study results and limitations: Patients excluded were those beginning nivolumab under 1 year after ASCT. The baseline diversity of complete responders showed similarity to that of newly diagnosed patients. While CD8+ TCR diversity did not rise significantly by C4D1, CD4+ TCR diversity did.

Using immunoSEQ multiplex PCR, the repertoire was profiled, and TCRdb retains in-frame clones only, with some absent. The table lists about 100,000 clones, roughly 91% of them singletons. V dropped 6 bases and J dropped 0; count of bases not matched to a gene: 3. The CDR3 is made up of 14 amino acids. Per germline, CDR1 MNHEY and CDR2 SVGAGI. As regards this clone: Its target is not known.

Brentuximab vedotin exposure varied, and every patient relapsed after autologous stem cell transplantation. This chain links TRBV6-5 with TRBJ1-1; 8 bases are shared with TRBD1. The clonotype comes from a human donor with classical Hodgkin lymphoma. The sequenced sample was peripheral blood mononuclear cells (PBMCs), obtained before the second cycle of nivolumab. The CDR3 sequence is CASRGGQVNTEAFF. DNA for the CDR3: TGTGCCAGCAGAGGGGGACAGGTGAACACTGAAGCTTTCTTT.